The TCR beta chain under discussion was sequenced for a study of PD-1 blockade in classical Hodgkin lymphoma. General observations from the study: Complete responders' baseline diversity resembled that of newly diagnosed patients. CD4+ but not CD8+ TCR diversity rose significantly by C4D1.

Per the germline V gene, CDR1 is MNHNS and CDR2 is SASEGT. The CDR3 has 13 amino acids. V lost 6 bases and J lost 2, with 10 bases in between. This clone showed up just a few times. Its antigen is not identified. Each of the patients experienced relapse following autologous stem cell transplantation, and their brentuximab vedotin exposure differed. Generated by immunoSEQ multiplex PCR, the TCRdb table keeps only in-frame clones and is missing some. The sample shows tens of thousands of clones, approximately 90% of them seen only once. The source is a human donor with classical Hodgkin lymphoma. This chain joins TRBV6-1 and TRBJ1-1; D gene ambiguous. The specimen was peripheral blood mononuclear cells (PBMCs), collected at baseline. The CDR3: CASRKTANTEAFF. The DNA for the CDR3 is TGTGCCAGCAGGAAGACCGCAAACACTGAAGCTTTCTTT.